The next 24 T cell receptor beta chains were all read from a single sample in a study of monozygotic twins with inflammatory bowel disease. After re-calling the 5' RACE reads, TCRdb lists one entry per CDR3 protein, DNA absent. The table for this sample gives some 170,000 distinct CDR3 sequences. The material sequenced was blood. The receptors come from a human donor with ulcerative colitis or Crohn's disease, or a healthy co-twin of an affected twin (not recorded which).

The chain links TRBV7-2 to TRBJ2-1; TCRdb lists TRBD1, though no DNA is available to test this call. Per the germline V gene, CDR1 is SGHTA and CDR2 is FQGNSA. This CDR3 contains 13 residues. CDR3 loop: CASSTGQGTEQFF.

The chain uses TRBV29-1 and TRBJ1-2; TCRdb outputs TRBD1, but without DNA this stays unchecked. The germline CDR1 and CDR2 sequences are SQVTM and ANQGSEA. This CDR3 comprises 13 residues. CDR3 residues: CSVGQGKSNGYTF.

The chain recombines TRBV25-1 with TRBJ2-1; TCRdb gives TRBD1 as the D gene, but with no DNA this cannot be confirmed. The germline gives CDR1 MGHDK, CDR2 SYGVNS. CDR3 size: 15 residues. The CDR3 protein is CASSDHRVVGNEQFF.

V usage is TRBV28 and J usage is TRBJ1-1; TCRdb indicates TRBD1, and absent DNA this call remains unverified. The CDR3 contains 15 residues. Germline V lookup: CDR1 MDHEN, CDR2 SYDVKM. The CDR3: CASSPAGTMNTEAFF. The complete variable domain, with remaining parts taken from reference TRBV28 and TRBJ1-1, reads DVKVTQSSRYLVKRTGEKVFLECVQDMDHENMFWYRQDPGLGLRLIYFSYDVKMKEKGDIPEGYSVSREKKERFSLILESASTNQTSMYLCASSPAGTMNTEAFFGQGTRLTVV.

The chain couples TRBV20-1 to TRBJ2-7; TCRdb calls TRBD1, which cannot be checked without DNA. The CDR3 has 13 amino acids. The germline gives CDR1 DFQATT, CDR2 SNEGSKA (reference sequence). The CDR3 sequence: CSARRAGAYEQYF.

The chain has TRBV19 and TRBJ1-4; TCRdb's D gene call, TRBD1, goes unchecked for lack of DNA. This CDR3 has 17 amino acids. The V gene's germline CDR1 is LNHDA and CDR2 SQIVND (reference sequence). The CDR3 loop is CASSGRTGLTGIEKLFF. Looking up the rest from reference TRBV19 and TRBJ1-4 gives the full variable domain: DGGITQSPKYLFRKEGQNVTLSCEQNLNHDAMYWYRQDPGQGLRLIYYSQIVNDFQKGDIAEGYSVSREKKESFPLTVTSAQKNPTAFYLCASSGRTGLTGIEKLFFGSGTQLSVL.

The chain links TRBV5-4 to TRBJ2-1; without DNA, the TCRdb call of TRBD1 cannot be checked. CDR1 is SGHNT and CDR2 is YYREEE in the germline V gene (reference sequence). This CDR3 comprises 17 residues. The CDR3 region is CASSAVLGAGSQGEQFF.

This chain joins TRBV7-3 and TRBJ2-1; TCRdb's assignment of TRBD2 cannot be checked, as there is no DNA. CDR1 is SGHTA and CDR2 is FQGTGA in the germline V gene. CDR3 size: 16 residues. The CDR3 spells CASSSVLAGAYNEQFF.

The chain has TRBV20-1 and TRBJ1-4; the TRBD1 assignment by TCRdb is unverifiable without DNA. The CDR3 is 14 amino acids. Germline CDR1 and CDR2: DFQATT and SNEGSKA (reference sequence). The chain's CDR3 is CSASRQGVNEKLFF.

The chain uses TRBV24-1 and TRBJ1-2; TCRdb names TRBD1, which stays unverified in the absence of DNA. Per the germline V gene, CDR1 is KGHDR and CDR2 is SFDVKD. CDR3 length: 17 residues. CDR3 sequence reads: CATSDSLRDSTNYGYTF.

The chain joins TRBV5-1 to TRBJ2-7; TCRdb picks TRBD1, but there is no DNA to check that call. Germline V gene data show CDR1 as SGHRS and CDR2 as YFSETQ. This CDR3 comprises 14 residues. This chain's CDR3 is CASSSTGMNYEQYF. Filled out from reference TRBV5-1 and TRBJ2-7, the complete variable domain reads KAGVTQTPRYLIKTRGQQVTLSCSPISGHRSVSWYQQTPGQGLQFLFEYFSETQRNKGNFPGRFSGRQFSNSRSEMNVSTLELGDSALYLCASSSTGMNYEQYFGPGTRLTVT.

The chain joins TRBV19 to TRBJ2-5. CDR3 length: 14 residues. CDR1 is LNHDA and CDR2 is SQIVND in the germline V gene (reference sequence). The CDR3: CASSTAVSWETQYF. The full variable domain, with the rest looked up from reference TRBV19 and TRBJ2-5, is DGGITQSPKYLFRKEGQNVTLSCEQNLNHDAMYWYRQDPGQGLRLIYYSQIVNDFQKGDIAEGYSVSREKKESFPLTVTSAQKNPTAFYLCASSTAVSWETQYFGPGTRLLVL.

The chain links TRBV19 to TRBJ1-2; TCRdb picks TRBD1, but there is no DNA to check that call. Germline V CDR1 and CDR2: LNHDA, SQIVND (reference sequence). This CDR3 is built from 11 residues. The CDR3 is CASSRAYGYTF. The whole variable domain, remainder taken from reference TRBV19 and TRBJ1-2, is DGGITQSPKYLFRKEGQNVTLSCEQNLNHDAMYWYRQDPGQGLRLIYYSQIVNDFQKGDIAEGYSVSREKKESFPLTVTSAQKNPTAFYLCASSRAYGYTFGSGTRLTVV.

This chain connects TRBV7-6 to TRBJ2-7; the D gene TCRdb calls, TRBD2, cannot be checked with no DNA. Germline CDR1 and CDR2: SGHVS and FNYEAQ. The length of the CDR3 is 14 residues. CDR3: CASSLSGGPYEQYF.

The chain uses TRBV5-1 and TRBJ1-2; as DNA is missing, the TRBD1 call by TCRdb cannot be tested. The germline V gene encodes CDR1 SGHRS and CDR2 YFSETQ. The CDR3 has 15 amino acids. CDR3 amino acids: CASSLASPGGYGYTF.

The chain has TRBV14 and TRBJ1-4; TCRdb names TRBD1, which stays unverified in the absence of DNA. The germline gives CDR1 SGHDN, CDR2 FVKESK. CDR3 length: 14 amino acids. This CDR3 is CASSQNRDSEKLFF.

The rearrangement links TRBV5-1 to TRBJ2-7; TCRdb gives TRBD1 as the D gene, but with no DNA this cannot be confirmed. Germline V gene data show CDR1 as SGHRS and CDR2 as YFSETQ. The CDR3 sequence is 12 residues long. This chain's CDR3 is CASSPDRDEQYF.

V and J are TRBV6-4 and TRBJ2-1; TCRdb reports TRBD1, a call that lacks DNA to check it against. CDR3 length: 14 residues. CDR1 is MRHNA, CDR2 SNTAGT, per germline. The CDR3 here is CASSEGGIRNEQFF.

The V and J genes are TRBV24-1 and TRBJ1-5; TCRdb returns TRBD1, unconfirmable since there is no DNA. The CDR3 contains 17 residues. In germline, CDR1 is KGHDR, CDR2 SFDVKD. The CDR3 sequence: CATSDPDGTDSNQPQHF.

The chain couples TRBV30 to TRBJ2-2; TCRdb indicates TRBD1, and absent DNA this call remains unverified. Germline V gene lookup returns CDR1 GTSNPN and CDR2 SVGIG (reference sequence). The CDR3 is 16 amino acids. CDR3 protein: CACKGQGAWNTGELFF.

This chain joins TRBV6-2 or TRBV6-3 and TRBJ2-2; as DNA is missing, the TRBD2 call by TCRdb cannot be tested. CDR1 is MNHEY and CDR2 is SVGEGT in the germline V gene. The CDR3 has 18 amino acids. CDR3 sequence: CASSYSSGSGANTGELFF.

The chain couples TRBV5-1 to TRBJ2-7; TCRdb proposes TRBD1, but this gene call is untestable without DNA. Germline V gene lookup returns CDR1 SGHRS and CDR2 YFSETQ. This CDR3 region has 14 residues. The CDR3 sequence: CASSLTGTGNEQYF.

The genes are TRBV20-1 and TRBJ2-7; TCRdb returns TRBD2, unconfirmable since there is no DNA. Germline V gene data show CDR1 as DFQATT and CDR2 as SNEGSKA (reference sequence). The CDR3 runs to 14 residues. The CDR3 here is CSAERTSGIYEQYF.

The chain carries TRBV10-3 and TRBJ1-2. This CDR3 comprises 14 residues. Germline V gives CDR1 ENHRY, CDR2 SYGVKD. This chain's CDR3 is CAISESLPNYGYTF.